This T cell receptor (beta chain) appears in the sequencing data of a study of T cell responses to AZD1222 COVID-19 vaccine. Trimming cost V 8 bases and J 4 bases; bases outside gene matches: 19. CDR3 length equals 17 residues. Germline V CDR1 and CDR2: SGHVS, FQNEAQ. Only in-frame clones appear in the TCRdb table, and some are missing; sequencing was by immunoSEQ multiplex PCR. The sample shows 150,000 to 200,000 clones, 80% to 95% of them seen only once. The material sequenced was peripheral blood, taken 28 days after the second AZD1222 dose. This chain uses TRBV7-8 with TRBJ1-2; 7 nucleotides agree with TRBD1. The sequence derives from an adult who received the AZD1222 COVID-19 vaccine. The CDR3: CASFNDQGETYSYGYTF. The CDR3 DNA reads TGTGCCAGCTTTAACGACCAGGGGGAGACGTACTCCTATGGCTACACCTTC.